This T cell receptor beta chain was sequenced for a study of T cells in women clearing cervical HPV infection. For the study at large: Case blood was drawn a median approximately 150 days after lesion detection. Study-wide findings and caveats: Repertoire richness, not evenness, was significantly elevated in CIN3+ cases versus controls. Richness differences could reflect unmeasured T-cell content per sample.

This table comes from immunoSEQ multiplex PCR, and its TCRdb copy is limited to in-frame clones, with some not included. This listing includes approximately 31,000 clones. Points on this clone: Its antigen is unidentified. The CDR3 end is not reached by the read, which stops 3 residues before it; the germline J gene fills it in.

Deletions cut 3 bases from V and 5 bases from J, with 14 bases between. This CDR3 spans 14 amino acids. CDR1 and CDR2 (germline): SGHAT, FQNNGV. Material: blood buffy coat. The J gene is TRBJ2-7, the V gene TRBV11-2; a weak D match, TRBD1 (6 bases). The clonotype was recovered from a woman aged 18-70 years with a cervical HPV16 infection that either progressed to CIN3+ or cleared (not recorded which). CDR3 amino acids: CASSFGRGADEQYF. The DNA read from the CDR3 is TGTGCCAGCAGCTTTGGCAGGGGCGCGGACGAG.